These T cell receptor beta chains were read from a single sample in a study of cytomegalovirus exposure and HLA in healthy donors. Produced via immunoSEQ multiplex PCR; TCRdb's table is partial and in-frame only. The table shows about 140,000 clones, with around 83% occurring only once. The source material was PBMCs. These receptors came from a man aged 35-49 years in good health and CMV-seropositive. Each CDR3 is given with its conserved first and last residue. The order of the fields is clone size, D gene, V gene, J gene, CDR3 protein, CDR3 DNA. The D gene is left open where the match is weak. Expanded clones are given a class, and other clones once, few, many or no size at all.

>.|.|TRBV27|TRBJ1-4
CASSRLGNEKLFF
TGTGCCAGCAGTCGACTTGGTAATGAAAAACTGTTTTTT
>few|.|TRBV4-3|TRBJ1-3
CASSQDPRGSGNTIYF
TGCGCCAGCAGCCAAGATCCTCGGGGGTCCGGAAACACCATATATTTT
>.|TRBD2|TRBV30|TRBJ2-7
CAWSVLAESYEQYF
TGTGCCTGGAGTGTACTAGCGGAAAGCTACGAGCAGTACTTC
>.|.|TRBV28|TRBJ1-3
CASTSQVSGNTIYF
TGTGCCAGCACAAGCCAGGTCTCTGGAAACACCATATATTTT
>.|.|TRBV7-9|TRBJ2-4
CSSSVTGNIQYF
TGTTCCAGCAGCGTAACCGGAAACATTCAGTACTTC
>.|.|TRBV6-1|TRBJ1-1
CASSAQLDSEAFF
TGTGCCAGCAGTGCCCAGTTGGACAGTGAAGCTTTCTTT
>.|.|TRBV4-2|TRBJ2-7
CASSQGVGLSHYEQYF
TGTGCCAGCAGCCAAGGTGTGGGACTCTCTCACTACGAGCAGTACTTC
>.|TRBD2|TRBV7-9|TRBJ2-1
CASSLVSGRPPRNEQFF
TGTGCCAGCAGCTTAGTTAGCGGGAGACCTCCTCGCAATGAGCAGTTCTTC
>.|TRBD1|TRBV4-1|TRBJ2-7
CASSQLQGAPPYEQYF
TGCGCCAGCAGCCAATTACAGGGGGCTCCCCCCTACGAGCAGTACTTC
>.|.|TRBV2|TRBJ1-2
CATPGGWGYTF
TGTGCCACCCCGGGGGGCTGGGGCTACACCTTC
>.|.|TRBV7-9|TRBJ2-3
CASRRDTDTQYF
TGTGCCTCTCGAAGAGACACAGATACGCAGTATTTT
>.|.|TRBV2|TRBJ2-7
CASSFSGAGDYEQYF
TGTGCCAGCAGCTTTTCAGGGGCGGGAGACTACGAGCAGTACTTC
>.|TRBD1|TRBV10-3|TRBJ1-5
CAISSGTGSWSNQPQHF
TGTGCCATCAGCTCCGGGACAGGGAGTTGGAGCAATCAGCCCCAGCATTTT
>.|.|TRBV4-2|TRBJ1-5
CASSHQWVEDQPQHF
TGTGCCAGCAGCCACCAATGGGTGGAGGATCAGCCCCAGCATTTT